This TCR beta chain was documented in a study of neurological immune-mediated disorders. As for the study in general: Of the approximately 34 patients with multiple sclerosis, some 30 had relapsing-remitting MS, whereas the remaining 3 had secondary progressive MS.

This clonotype appeared many times. Its antigen is as yet unknown. Whole-study findings and limits: One related-CDR3 cluster, which may be a signature, held the repertoires of 18 of 34 multiple sclerosis patients after phylogenetic grouping. The greatest TCR clonal expansion appeared in HTLV-1-associated myelopathy and the smallest, falling below healthy controls, in multiple sclerosis.

TCRdb reprocessed the 5' RACE reads with MiXCR, giving one entry per CDR3 protein. There are roughly 70,000 distinct CDR3 sequences in the sample; roughly 3.6% occur only once, and 1% to 1.5% lies in the top ten. The sequenced sample consisted of PBMCs. This receptor was obtained from a man in his thirties or forties with multiple sclerosis.

CDR3 protein: CSAHPFRASGGFKDTQYF. CDR3 coding DNA: TGCAGTGCCCATCCTTTTAGGGCTAGCGGGGGGTTTAAGGATACGCAGTATTTT. This chain links TRBV20-1 with TRBJ2-3; 11 bases agree with TRBD2. The CDR3 is made up of 18 amino acids. Germline CDR1 is DFQATT and CDR2 is SNEGSKA (reference sequence). The V gene end was trimmed by 6 bases and the J gene end by 6 bases; junction bases not matched to a gene: 20.